The rows below give T cell receptor beta chains drawn from one sample of a study of cytomegalovirus exposure and HLA in healthy donors. Sequencing used immunoSEQ multiplex PCR; TCRdb keeps in-frame clones, though not all of them. The table records 75,000 to 90,000 clones, approximately 70% of them present only once. The sequencing input was PBMCs. The receptors shown here come from a woman between 40 and 55 years old in good health and CMV-seropositive. Each CDR3 is given with its conserved first and last residue. The D gene is left open where the match is weak. Rows may omit the clone size; those that give it use once, few, many or a size class.

v_gene: TRBV5-6
d_gene: TRBD2
j_gene: TRBJ2-7
abundance: -
CDR3nt: TGTGCCAGCAGCCCGCCCCGGCTAGCGGGATTCGAGCAGTACTTC
CDR3aa: CASSPPRLAGFEQYF

v_gene: TRBV30
d_gene: TRBD1
j_gene: TRBJ1-2
abundance: few
CDR3nt: TGTGCCTGGAGTGAAATGACAGGGATAAACTATGGCTACCCCTTC
CDR3aa: CAWSEMTGINYGYPF

v_gene: TRBV5-4
d_gene: -
j_gene: TRBJ1-1
abundance: -
CDR3nt: TGTGCCAGCAGCGTCGACAGGAACACTGAAGCTTTCTTT
CDR3aa: CASSVDRNTEAFF

v_gene: TRBV7-2
d_gene: -
j_gene: TRBJ2-3
abundance: -
CDR3nt: TGTGCCAGCAGCTTAAGGGGGAGCACAGATACGCAGTATTTT
CDR3aa: CASSLRGSTDTQYF

v_gene: TRBV19
d_gene: -
j_gene: TRBJ1-1
abundance: -
CDR3nt: TGTGCCAGTAGTATAGTCCCGGGATCGGGGAACACTGAAGCTTTCTTT
CDR3aa: CASSIVPGSGNTEAFF

v_gene: TRBV27
d_gene: TRBD1
j_gene: TRBJ1-1
abundance: -
CDR3nt: TGTGCCAGCAGTCTCACTACAGGGGGGACTGAAGCTTTCTTT
CDR3aa: CASSLTTGGTEAFF

v_gene: TRBV9
d_gene: -
j_gene: TRBJ2-4
abundance: -
CDR3nt: TGTGCCAGCAGCGTAGGTGAAGGGGTTTCGGCCAAAAACATTCAGTACTTC
CDR3aa: CASSVGEGVSAKNIQYF

v_gene: TRBV6-4
d_gene: -
j_gene: TRBJ2-1
abundance: -
CDR3nt: TGTGCCAGCAGTGACAGGGGGGGAAATGAGCAGTTCTTC
CDR3aa: CASSDRGGNEQFF

v_gene: TRBV6-5
d_gene: TRBD1
j_gene: TRBJ1-1
abundance: -
CDR3nt: TGTGCCAGCAGTTACGGGACAGGGGCGGATTTGGCTTTCTTT
CDR3aa: CASSYGTGADLAFF

v_gene: TRBV7-9
d_gene: -
j_gene: TRBJ1-4
abundance: few
CDR3nt: TGTGCCAGCAGCTTAGTCGGCGAGGGTGAAAAACTGTTTTTT
CDR3aa: CASSLVGEGEKLFF

v_gene: TRBV5-1
d_gene: -
j_gene: TRBJ2-7
abundance: -
CDR3nt: TGCGCCAGCAGCTTGGGATTAGGGAGCGGCGACGAGCAGTACTTC
CDR3aa: CASSLGLGSGDEQYF

v_gene: TRBV12-2
d_gene: -
j_gene: TRBJ2-7
abundance: -
CDR3nt: TGTGCAAGTCGCCCCCGCCGGGGGTCGGGGGAGCAGTACTTC
CDR3aa: CASRPRRGSGEQYF

v_gene: TRBV30
d_gene: TRBD1
j_gene: TRBJ1-2
abundance: -
CDR3nt: TGTGCCTGGGGCAGGGACAGACCTTTGGGCTACACCTTC
CDR3aa: CAWGRDRPLGYTF

v_gene: TRBV5-6
d_gene: -
j_gene: TRBJ2-3
abundance: -
CDR3nt: TGTGCCAGCAGCTTGAACAGCCTCACAGATACGCAGTATTTT
CDR3aa: CASSLNSLTDTQYF

v_gene: TRBV4-3
d_gene: -
j_gene: TRBJ2-5
abundance: -
CDR3nt: TGCGCCAGCAGCCAAGATCATAGCGAGGAGACCCAGTACTTC
CDR3aa: CASSQDHSEETQYF

v_gene: TRBV27
d_gene: TRBD1
j_gene: TRBJ2-2
abundance: -
CDR3nt: TGTGCCAGTCAGAGGACAGGGGGCACCGGGGAGCTGTTTTTT
CDR3aa: CASQRTGGTGELFF

v_gene: TRBV5-6
d_gene: -
j_gene: TRBJ2-5
abundance: -
CDR3nt: TGTGCCAGCAGCTCACCGACAGGTGCAGAGACCCAGTACTTC
CDR3aa: CASSSPTGAETQYF

v_gene: TRBV30
d_gene: -
j_gene: TRBJ1-3
abundance: -
CDR3nt: TGTGCCTGGAGTCAGGGGTCTGGAAACACCATATATTTT
CDR3aa: CAWSQGSGNTIYF

v_gene: TRBV7-9
d_gene: -
j_gene: TRBJ2-3
abundance: -
CDR3nt: TGTGCCAGCAGCTTTGGCCACACAGGCACAGATACGCAGTATTTT
CDR3aa: CASSFGHTGTDTQYF

v_gene: TRBV6-6
d_gene: TRBD1
j_gene: TRBJ1-2
abundance: -
CDR3nt: TGTGCCACCGAGGGACAGGGGACCGGCTACACCTTC
CDR3aa: CATEGQGTGYTF

v_gene: TRBV29-1
d_gene: -
j_gene: TRBJ1-1
abundance: -
CDR3nt: TGCAGCGTTGCACAGCTACCCCACACTGAAGCTTTCTTT
CDR3aa: CSVAQLPHTEAFF

v_gene: TRBV5-1
d_gene: TRBD2
j_gene: TRBJ2-5
abundance: -
CDR3nt: TGCGCCAGCAGCTTGGATCTGGGACTAGCGGGGGAAGAGACCCAGTACTTC
CDR3aa: CASSLDLGLAGEETQYF

v_gene: TRBV5-1
d_gene: -
j_gene: TRBJ2-2
abundance: -
CDR3nt: TGCGCCAGCAGCCACCAGTTTAGCGGGAACACCGGGGAGCTGTTTTTT
CDR3aa: CASSHQFSGNTGELFF

v_gene: TRBV6-1
d_gene: TRBD1
j_gene: TRBJ2-7
abundance: -
CDR3nt: TGTGCCAGCACCCTGACAGGGGACTCCTACGAGCAGTACTTC
CDR3aa: CASTLTGDSYEQYF